This T cell receptor (beta chain) originates from a study of blood T cell repertoires in COVID-19. Study at large: In each case, the material was cDNA or gDNA derived from T cells, B-cell-depleted T cells, or PBMCs.

Method: immunoSEQ multiplex PCR; TCRdb's copy keeps in-frame clones and lacks some. The sample lists 85,000 to 95,000 clones; around 72% were seen once. The CDR3 contains 17 residues. Losses at the gene ends were 0 bases for V and 1 base for J; bases not matched to a gene: 6. Germline V CDR1 and CDR2: SGDLS, YYNGEE. The gene calls are TRBV9 and TRBJ2-2; TRBD1 aligns across 7 bases. Material: peripheral blood. The sequence came from a woman older than 75 with acute or convalescent COVID-19. The CDR3 protein is CASSVETGQMNTGELFF. DNA for the CDR3: TGTGCCAGCAGCGTAGAAACGGGACAGATGAACACCGGGGAGCTGTTTTTT.